The clone carrying this T cell receptor (beta chain) was seen at least ten times. TCRdb re-called the RT-PCR reads with MiXCR, one entry per CDR3 protein. This sample has about 410,000 distinct CDR3 sequences, with about a sixth found just once. The CDR3 is 14 residues long. V was shortened by 6 bases and J by 7 bases, with 18 bases between the two germline ends. This sample was included in a study of patients and donors after allogeneic stem cell transplantation. The TCR originated in a human donor who was either an allogeneic HSCT recipient or a stem cell or donor lymphocyte infusion donor (not recorded which). It is not recorded whose cells these are; they may come from a transplant donor. The material sequenced was blood, either unsorted or a sorted T cell fraction (not recorded which). The rearrangement links TRBV12-3 or TRBV12-4 to TRBJ1-2; no reliable D call. CDR3 loop: CASSPGRGSSGYTF. The CDR3 bases are TGTGCCAGCAGCCCAGGACGAGGATCTTCTGGCTACACCTTC.